The 14 T cell receptor beta chains below all came from one sample that was sequenced in a study of cytotoxic CD8 clonotypes in ibrutinib-treated CLL. Libraries were prepared by immunoSEQ multiplex PCR; TCRdb keeps only in-frame clonotypes and omits some of them. The table has about 72,000 clones, more than 75% seen once; the top ten hold around 7.6%. Sequenced material: PBMCs, taken at disease progression, from a patient treated with ibrutinib. Source of these receptors: a human donor with chronic lymphocytic leukemia.

The chain joins TRBV10-1 to TRBJ2-7; no definite D call. The CDR3 contains 10 residues. V shed 5 bases and J shed 1 base, with 0 bases lying between them. Germline V gene lookup returns CDR1 WNHNN and CDR2 SYGVQD (reference sequence). The chain's CDR3 is CASSSYEQYF. In nucleotides, the CDR3 is TGCGCCAGCAGTTCCTACGAGCAGTACTTC.

The gene calls are TRBV28 and TRBJ2-7, with D maybe TRBD1 (5 bases). The germline V gene encodes CDR1 MDHEN and CDR2 SYDVKM. With 3 bases removed from V and 6 bases from J, the gap between germline ends came to 12 bases. This CDR3 region has 13 residues. The CDR3 region has the DNA TGTGCCAGCAGTTTTTGTCAGGGTTGCGAGCAGTACTTC. Its protein is CASSFCQGCEQYF.

The chain has TRBV6-1 and TRBJ1-5; TRBD1 aligns across 9 bases. V shed 6 bases, J shed 1 base, and the junction held 4 bases outside the gene matches. CDR3 length: 15 residues. Germline CDR1 MNHNS, CDR2 SASEGT. The chain's CDR3 is CASSLQGASNQPQHF. For the CDR3, the DNA is TGTGCCAGCAGCCTACAGGGGGCGAGCAATCAGCCCCAGCATTTT.

Comments on this clone: At one of its ends the junction is not consistent with the germline gene, which may arise from a read error. The chain recombines TRBV11-2 with TRBJ2-2; D is perhaps TRBD2 (6 bases). The CDR3 is 18 amino acids. The germline V gene encodes CDR1 SGHAT and CDR2 FQNNGV. The CDR3 reads CAGSLVVLAETNTGELFF. The CDR3 coding sequence is TGTGCCGGCAGCTTAGTAGTACTAGCTGAGACGAACACCGGGGAGCTGTTTTTT.

The table lists this clone with a few counts. The V call is TRBV7-9, the J call TRBJ2-2; possible D gene TRBD1, 6 bases. From germline, CDR1 is SEHNR and CDR2 FQNEAQ (reference sequence). The CDR3 is 15 residues long. V was cut by 5 bases and J by 7 bases, with 17 bases left in between. The DNA of the CDR3 is TGTGCCAGCAGCCTTCAGGTGGGACATGACGGGGAGCTGTTTTTT. Protein sequence: CASSLQVGHDGELFF. Combining the CDR3 with reference TRBV7-9 and TRBJ2-2 gives the whole variable domain DTGVSQNPRHKITKRGQNVTFRCDPISEHNRLYWYRQTLGQGPEFLTYFQNEAQLEKSRLLSDRFSAERPKGSFSTLEIQRTEQGDSAMYLCASSLQVGHDGELFFGEGSRLTVL.

The chain employs TRBV5-1 and TRBJ2-7; the match to TRBD2 covers 7 bases. V dropped 0 bases and J dropped 0; count of bases not matched to a gene: 3. The CDR3 is 15 residues long. Germline CDR1 is SGHRS and CDR2 is YFSETQ. The CDR3 loop is CASSLGGSLSYEQYF. The CDR3 DNA is TGCGCCAGCAGCTTGGGCGGGAGTCTCTCCTACGAGCAGTACTTC.

The V gene is TRBV28, the J gene TRBJ2-7, with D uncertain. The CDR3 extends over 14 amino acids. The germline V gene encodes CDR1 MDHEN and CDR2 SYDVKM. Deletions cut 4 bases from V and 2 bases from J, with 12 bases between. For the CDR3, the DNA is TGTGCCAGCAGTTCACCACCACTTACCTACGAGCAGTACTTC. It specifies CASSSPPLTYEQYF.

This CDR3 reads CASSESLAGGQETQYF. The CDR3 bases are TGCGCCAGCAGTGAGTCGTTAGCGGGGGGACAAGAGACCCAGTACTTC. The chain links TRBV10-1 to TRBJ2-5; 10 nucleotides agree with TRBD2. CDR1 and CDR2 (germline): WNHNN, SYGVQD (reference sequence). The CDR3 contains 16 residues. V lost 0 bases, J lost 2 bases, and 3 bases stayed unmatched.

V is TRBV5-1 and J is TRBJ1-1, with TRBD1 matching 8 bases. After removal of 4 bases from V and 0 bases from J, the junction contained 11 bases not matched to a gene. This CDR3 is built from 17 residues. Germline V gene sequence: CDR1 SGHRS, CDR2 YFSETQ. The CDR3 is CASSAGQGSGMNTEAFF. The CDR3, as DNA: TGCGCCAGCAGCGCAGGACAGGGTAGTGGGATGAACACTGAAGCTTTCTTT.

The chain has TRBV10-2 and TRBJ2-1; 11 bases match TRBD2. Trimming took 5 bases from V and 7 from J; bases not matched to a gene: 10. The CDR3 is made up of 16 amino acids. Germline V gives CDR1 WSHSY, CDR2 SAAADI. The CDR3 coding sequence is TGCGCCAGCAGTCGCTTACTAGCGGGAGTCCAAAATGAGCAGTTCTTC. It yields the protein CASSRLLAGVQNEQFF.

The chain links TRBV30 to TRBJ2-5, with D unclear. This CDR3 has 10 residues. Trimming took 2 bases from V and 7 from J, leaving 5 bases between them. Germline CDR1 and CDR2: GTSNPN and SVGIG (reference sequence). CDR3 residues: CAWSYRTQYF. CDR3 DNA: TGTGCCTGGAGTTACCGGACCCAGTACTTC.

The V and J genes are TRBV19 and TRBJ1-5, with a tentative D call TRBD1 (5 bases). This CDR3 comprises 14 residues. Trimming shortened V by 2 bases and J by 6 bases, and 11 bases separated the two germline ends. The germline CDR1 and CDR2 sequences are LNHDA and SQIVND (reference sequence). The CDR3 DNA follows: TGTGCCAGTAGTATACGGCAGGGCACTCAGCCCCAGCATTTT. Encoded protein: CASSIRQGTQPQHF. The full variable domain, with the rest looked up from reference TRBV19 and TRBJ1-5, is DGGITQSPKYLFRKEGQNVTLSCEQNLNHDAMYWYRQDPGQGLRLIYYSQIVNDFQKGDIAEGYSVSREKKESFPLTVTSAQKNPTAFYLCASSIRQGTQPQHFGDGTRLSIL.

V and J are TRBV6-1 and TRBJ1-1, with D uncertain. There are 13 residues in the CDR3. V was trimmed by 2 bases and J by 4 bases, leaving 8 bases between them. Germline-derived CDR1 and CDR2 are MNHNS and SASEGT. Written as DNA, the CDR3 is TGTGCCAGCAGTGAATCGAGGGCCACTGAAGCTTTCTTT. Protein sequence: CASSESRATEAFF.

The chain is built from TRBV28 and TRBJ1-3; maybe TRBD1 (6 bases). The V gene's germline CDR1 is MDHEN and CDR2 SYDVKM. This CDR3 contains 15 residues. Deletions cut 5 bases from V and 0 bases from J, with 11 bases between. The CDR3 nucleotides are TGTGCCAGCAGTAGAAGGGACAACTCTGGAAACACCATATATTTT. Translated: CASSRRDNSGNTIYF.